This entry describes one T cell receptor (beta chain). The data are from a study of blood T cell repertoires in COVID-19. For the study at large: Samples representing acute and convalescent COVID-19 were sourced from the United States, Italy and Spain. In each case, the material was cDNA or gDNA derived from T cells, B-cell-depleted T cells, or PBMCs.

Libraries were prepared by immunoSEQ multiplex PCR; TCRdb keeps only in-frame clonotypes and omits some of them. This repertoire shows around 63,000 clones, more than 75% found once; its top ten account for 1% to 1.5%. This TCR was recovered from a woman aged 60-70 years with acute or convalescent COVID-19. Sample: peripheral blood.

Here the CDR3 reads CASSAGTGGLNQPQHF. The CDR3 nucleotides read TGTGCCAGCAGCGCTGGGACAGGGGGCCTCAATCAGCCCCAGCATTTT. The chain couples TRBV7-9 to TRBJ1-5, with 12 bases lining up with TRBD1. V was pared by 5 bases and J by 3 bases, with 5 bases of the junction left unmatched. The germline gives CDR1 SEHNR, CDR2 FQNEAQ (reference sequence). This CDR3 is 16 amino acids long. Based on the CDR3 plus reference TRBV7-9 and TRBJ1-5, the full variable domain is DTGVSQNPRHKITKRGQNVTFRCDPISEHNRLYWYRQTLGQGPEFLTYFQNEAQLEKSRLLSDRFSAERPKGSFSTLEIQRTEQGDSAMYLCASSAGTGGLNQPQHFGDGTRLSIL.